The sequence of this T cell receptor beta chain was determined in a study of shared clonotypes between healthy human individuals. Original data processing: ImmunoSEQ yielded junction-only sequences lacking quality scores, so filtering differed. Profiling relied on immunoSEQ multiplex PCR, and the TCRdb table lists in-frame clones only, not all of them. The V and J calls and clone size were taken over from that table, and D and trimming were inferred from the DNA. The table lists around 500,000 clones, roughly 85% of them singletons, with about an eighth in the top ten. CDR1 is SGHRS, CDR2 YFSETQ, per germline. There are 13 residues in the CDR3. V was clipped by 0 bases and J by 11 bases, with 11 bases between them. Notes on the study in general: Clonotype sharing among donors likely depends on sequencing depth.

Note on this clone: The target antigen is unknown.

This sequence originates from a middle-aged woman in good health. Some clones in this sample may be carry-over from other donors' samples. This chain uses TRBV5-1 with TRBJ2-2; a weak D match, TRBD2 (5 bases). Sequences were obtained from PBMCs. CDR3 region: CASSLDPTGELFF. The CDR3 DNA is TGCGCCAGCAGCTTGGATCCCACGGGAGAGCTGTTTTTT. The full variable domain, rest sourced from reference TRBV5-1 and TRBJ2-2, is KAGVTQTPRYLIKTRGQQVTLSCSPISGHRSVSWYQQTPGQGLQFLFEYFSETQRNKGNFPGRFSGRQFSNSRSEMNVSTLELGDSALYLCASSLDPTGELFFGEGSRLTVL.